Presented here are 13 T cell receptor beta chains from one specimen sequenced in a study of blood T cell repertoires in COVID-19. Profiling relied on immunoSEQ multiplex PCR, and the TCRdb table lists in-frame clones only, not all of them. The data contain approximately 200,000 clones, approximately 80% of them singletons. Sample: peripheral blood. All receptors derive from a woman of 80 years or more with acute or convalescent COVID-19.

This chain links TRBV7-8 with TRBJ2-1, with 8 positions matching TRBD1. CDR1 is SGHVS and CDR2 is FQNEAQ in the germline V gene. The CDR3 consists of 15 residues. The ends lost 5 bases at V and 2 bases at J; junction bases unmatched: 5. CDR3 in amino acids: CASSPRTGPYNEQFF. DNA for the CDR3: TGTGCCAGCAGCCCAAGGACAGGGCCCTACAATGAGCAGTTCTTC.

The chain couples TRBV28 to TRBJ2-7, with D unresolved. Germline loops: CDR1 MDHEN, CDR2 SYDVKM. Trimming stripped 7 bases from V and 1 base from J, with 14 bases between. This CDR3 spans 14 amino acids. The CDR3 sequence is CASNVRSLSYEQYF. The CDR3 DNA sequence: TGTGCCAGCAATGTGAGGTCACTTTCCTACGAGCAGTACTTC.

The genes are TRBV5-4 and TRBJ2-2; 8 nucleotides match TRBD2. Germline assignment: CDR1 SGHNT and CDR2 YYREEE (reference sequence). This CDR3 region has 16 residues. The V and J ends lost 3 bases and 0 bases, in that order; junction bases with no gene match: 4. The CDR3 here is CASSSPGGSNTGELFF. The CDR3 bases are TGTGCCAGCAGCTCCCCGGGAGGGTCGAACACCGGGGAGCTGTTTTTT.

This rearrangement joins TRBV5-8 to TRBJ1-1, with D unresolved. From germline, CDR1 is SGHTS and CDR2 YDEGEE. Trimming shortened V by 0 bases and J by 1 base, and 4 bases separated the two germline ends. The CDR3 length is 13 residues. DNA of the CDR3: TGTGCCAGCAGCTTGGGCAGGAACACTGAAGCTTTCTTT. This encodes CASSLGRNTEAFF.

The rearrangement links TRBV2 to TRBJ2-5, with unresolved D. This CDR3 spans 11 amino acids. V lost 6 bases, J lost 4 bases, and 6 bases lay in between. The germline CDR1 and CDR2 sequences are SNHLY and FYNNEI. The CDR3 DNA is TGTGCCAGCAGACCACTAGAGACCCAGTACTTC. Protein: CASRPLETQYF.

V usage is TRBV3-1 (or the pseudogene TRBV3-2) and J usage is TRBJ1-1; TRBD1 agrees at 11 bases. J lost 11 bases, V lost 1 base, and 3 bases had no gene match. This CDR3 spans 13 amino acids. Germline V gene lookup returns CDR1 LGHDT and CDR2 YNNKEL (reference sequence). The CDR3 spells CASSQGTGGGAFF. CDR3 nucleotide sequence: TGTGCCAGCAGCCAAGGGACAGGGGGCGGCGCTTTCTTT.

This rearrangement joins TRBV5-6 to TRBJ1-6; D is possibly TRBD1 (5 bases). The CDR3 contains 18 residues. Germline CDR1 is SGHDT and CDR2 is YYEEEE. V lost 0 bases and J lost 2, with 15 bases in between. CDR3: CASSLVGGGVAYNSPLHF. The CDR3, as DNA: TGTGCCAGCAGCTTGGTCGGCGGGGGAGTCGCCTATAATTCACCCCTCCACTTT.

The V call is TRBV10-3, the J call TRBJ2-2, with 9 bases that match TRBD1. V shed 0 bases, J shed 4 bases, and the junction held 12 bases outside the gene matches. Germline-derived CDR1 and CDR2 are ENHRY and SYGVKD. The CDR3 runs 19 residues. CDR3 sequence reads: CAISESGTGIIYGTGELFF. The DNA for the CDR3 is TGTGCCATCAGTGAGTCTGGGACAGGGATTATATACGGCACCGGGGAGCTGTTTTTT.

The V gene is TRBV5-1, the J gene TRBJ2-7; a possible D gene is TRBD2 (6 bases). The CDR3 spans 17 residues. Germline lookup yields CDR1 SGHRS and CDR2 YFSETQ. V shed 0 bases and J shed 3 bases, with 19 bases lying between them. The CDR3 region is CASSLVGGLANNYEQYF. The CDR3 bases are TGCGCCAGCAGCTTGGTCGGGGGTCTAGCGAATAACTACGAGCAGTACTTC.

The rearrangement links TRBV6-5 to TRBJ1-1; D might be TRBD1 (5 bases). The germline CDR1 and CDR2 sequences are MNHEY and SVGAGI. The CDR3 totals 13 residues. Trimming pared 2 bases from V and 11 bases from J, leaving 15 bases between. CDR3 coding DNA: TGTGCCAGCAGTTACCCAGACAGCATACAGGCTTTCTTT. Translating it yields CASSYPDSIQAFF.

This sequence joins TRBV11-2 and TRBJ2-3, with 9 bases that match TRBD2. The CDR3 extends over 16 amino acids. The V segment lost 6 bases and the J segment 0 bases; nucleotides outside the gene matches: 7. CDR1 and CDR2 (germline): SGHAT, FQNNGV. The chain's CDR3 is CASRLGLAKSTDTQYF. The CDR3 DNA reads TGTGCCAGCAGGCTGGGACTAGCAAAAAGCACAGATACGCAGTATTTT.

The rearrangement joins TRBV6-5 to TRBJ2-4, with 8 positions matching TRBD1. The V segment lost 6 bases and the J segment 2 bases; nucleotides outside the gene matches: 3. The CDR3 has 14 residues. CDR1 MNHEY and CDR2 SVGAGI come from the germline V gene. The CDR3 DNA sequence: TGTGCCAGCAGGACAGGGGCGACCAAAAACATTCAGTACTTC. Protein sequence: CASRTGATKNIQYF.

The chain has TRBV25-1 and TRBJ2-1; D not resolved. CDR1 and CDR2 from the germline V gene are MGHDK and SYGVNS. There are 17 residues in the CDR3. V lost 2 bases and J 1 base, leaving 15 bases between the germline ends. DNA of the CDR3: TGTGCCAGCAGTGAAATAGTCCTCTCGCAATCCTACAATGAGCAGTTCTTC. Translating gives CASSEIVLSQSYNEQFF.